The clone carrying this TCR beta chain was observed many times. Antigen unknown. These data belong to a study of response to subunit inactivated influenza vaccine. The CDR3 is 15 residues long. CDR1 is SGHTA, CDR2 FQGNSA, per germline. V was cut by 6 bases and J by 1 base, with 13 bases left in between. TCRdb called the RT-PCR reads again in MiXCR, with one record for every CDR3 protein. Here the sample spans 700,000 to 800,000 distinct CDR3 sequences, roughly 18% being singletons. Notes on the study in general: Few additional T cells are recruited per seasonal influenza vaccination, authors suggested.

The specimen comprised PBMCs from blood, sampled roughly 5 days after vaccination. The clonotype was recovered from a man between 45 and 60 years old who received an inactivated influenza vaccine. The chain combines TRBV7-2 with TRBJ2-1, with a possible D match to TRBD1 (5 bases). The CDR3 loop reads CASRRQSSSYNEQFF. The CDR3 DNA is TGTGCCAGCAGACGACAGAGCTCTTCCTACAATGAGCAGTTCTTC.